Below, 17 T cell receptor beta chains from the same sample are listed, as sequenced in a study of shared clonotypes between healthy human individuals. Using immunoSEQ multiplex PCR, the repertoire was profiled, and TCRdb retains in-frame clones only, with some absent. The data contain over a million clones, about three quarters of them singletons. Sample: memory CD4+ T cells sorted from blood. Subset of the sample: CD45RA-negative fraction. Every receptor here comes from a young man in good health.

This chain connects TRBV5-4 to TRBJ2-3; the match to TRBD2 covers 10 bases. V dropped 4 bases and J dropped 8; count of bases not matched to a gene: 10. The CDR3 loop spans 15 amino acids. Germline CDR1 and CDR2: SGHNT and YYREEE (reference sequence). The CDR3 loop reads CASSKISGGAGTQYF. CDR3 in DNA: TGTGCCAGCAGCAAGATAAGCGGGGGGGCGGGTACGCAGTATTTT.

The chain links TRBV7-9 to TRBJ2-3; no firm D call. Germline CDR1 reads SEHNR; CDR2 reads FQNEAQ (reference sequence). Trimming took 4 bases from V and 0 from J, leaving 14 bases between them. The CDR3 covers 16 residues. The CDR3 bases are TGTGCCAGCAGCTCACCCGGAATAATTAGCACAGATACGCAGTATTTT. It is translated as CASSSPGIISTDTQYF. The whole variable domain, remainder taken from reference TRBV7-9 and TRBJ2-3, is DTGVSQNPRHKITKRGQNVTFRCDPISEHNRLYWYRQTLGQGPEFLTYFQNEAQLEKSRLLSDRFSAERPKGSFSTLEIQRTEQGDSAMYLCASSSPGIISTDTQYFGPGTRLTVL.

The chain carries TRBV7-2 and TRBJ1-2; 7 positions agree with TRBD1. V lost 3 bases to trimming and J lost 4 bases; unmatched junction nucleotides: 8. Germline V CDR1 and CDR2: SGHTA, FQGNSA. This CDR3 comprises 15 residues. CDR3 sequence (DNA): TGTGCCAGCAGCTTCCGGGACAGTACCTCCTATGGCTACACCTTC. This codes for CASSFRDSTSYGYTF. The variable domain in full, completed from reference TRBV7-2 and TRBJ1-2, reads GAGVSQSPSNKVTEKGKDVELRCDPISGHTALYWYRQSLGQGLEFLIYFQGNSAPDKSGLPSDRFSAERTGGSVSTLTIQRTQQEDSAVYLCASSFRDSTSYGYTFGSGTRLTVV.

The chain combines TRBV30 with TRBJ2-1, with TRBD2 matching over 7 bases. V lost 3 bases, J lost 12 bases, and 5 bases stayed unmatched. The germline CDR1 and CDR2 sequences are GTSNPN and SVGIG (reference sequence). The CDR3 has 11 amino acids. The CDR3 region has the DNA TGTGCCTGGAGCGGAGGGGAGGGGCAGTTCTTC. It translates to CAWSGGEGQFF.

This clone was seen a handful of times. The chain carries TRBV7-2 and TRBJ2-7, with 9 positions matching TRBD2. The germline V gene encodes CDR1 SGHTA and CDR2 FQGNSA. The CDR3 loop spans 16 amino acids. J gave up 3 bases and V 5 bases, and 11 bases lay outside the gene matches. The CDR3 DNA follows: TGTGCCAGCAGCCCGTTTAGGGCGGGAGGGGGCTACGAGCAGTACTTC. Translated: CASSPFRAGGGYEQYF. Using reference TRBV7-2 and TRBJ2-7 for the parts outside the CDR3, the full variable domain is GAGVSQSPSNKVTEKGKDVELRCDPISGHTALYWYRQSLGQGLEFLIYFQGNSAPDKSGLPSDRFSAERTGGSVSTLTIQRTQQEDSAVYLCASSPFRAGGGYEQYFGPGTRLTVT.

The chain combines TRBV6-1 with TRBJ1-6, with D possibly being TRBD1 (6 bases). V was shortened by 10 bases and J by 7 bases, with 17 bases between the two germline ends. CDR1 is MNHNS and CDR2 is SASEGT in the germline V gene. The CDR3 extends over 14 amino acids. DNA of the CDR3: TGTGCCACTTTGCCACAGGGTTACAATTCACCCCTCCACTTT. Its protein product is CATLPQGYNSPLHF.

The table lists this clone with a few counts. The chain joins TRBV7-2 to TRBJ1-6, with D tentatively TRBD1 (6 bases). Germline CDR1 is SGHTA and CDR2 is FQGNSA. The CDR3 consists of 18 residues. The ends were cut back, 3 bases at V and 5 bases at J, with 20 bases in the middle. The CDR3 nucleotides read TGTGCCAGCAGCTTTAGTCCGCAGGGAACAGGGAATAATTCACCCCTCCACTTT. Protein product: CASSFSPQGTGNNSPLHF.

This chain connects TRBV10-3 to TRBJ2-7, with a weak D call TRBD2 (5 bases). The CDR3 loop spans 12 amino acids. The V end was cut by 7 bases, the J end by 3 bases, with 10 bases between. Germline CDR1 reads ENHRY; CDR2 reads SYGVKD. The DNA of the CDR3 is TGTGCCATCAATGACGGAGGCTACGAGCAGTACTTC. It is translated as CAINDGGYEQYF.

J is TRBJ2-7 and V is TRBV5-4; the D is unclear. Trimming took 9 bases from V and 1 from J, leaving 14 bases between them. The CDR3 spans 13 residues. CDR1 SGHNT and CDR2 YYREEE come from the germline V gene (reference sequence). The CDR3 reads CATYAWDSYEQYF. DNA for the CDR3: TGTGCCACCTACGCCTGGGATTCCTACGAGCAGTACTTC.

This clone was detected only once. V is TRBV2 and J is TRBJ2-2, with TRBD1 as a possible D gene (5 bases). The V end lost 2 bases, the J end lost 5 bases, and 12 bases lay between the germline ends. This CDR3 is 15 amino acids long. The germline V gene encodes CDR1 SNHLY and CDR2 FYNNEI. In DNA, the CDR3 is TGTGCCAGCAGTGAAAATTCAGGGCTTACCGGGGAGCTGTTTTTT. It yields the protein CASSENSGLTGELFF.

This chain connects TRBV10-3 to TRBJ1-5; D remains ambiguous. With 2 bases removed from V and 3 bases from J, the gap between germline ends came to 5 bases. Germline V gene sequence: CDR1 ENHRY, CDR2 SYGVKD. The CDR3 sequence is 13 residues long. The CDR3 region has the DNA TGTGCCATCAGTGAGCTTACCAATCAGCCCCAGCATTTT. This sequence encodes CAISELTNQPQHF.

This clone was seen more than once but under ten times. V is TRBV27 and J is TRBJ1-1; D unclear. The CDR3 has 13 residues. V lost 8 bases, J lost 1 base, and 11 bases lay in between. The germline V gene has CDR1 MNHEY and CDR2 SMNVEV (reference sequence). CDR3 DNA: TGTGCCAGCCAAACCCGAGCGAACACTGAAGCTTTCTTT. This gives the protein CASQTRANTEAFF.

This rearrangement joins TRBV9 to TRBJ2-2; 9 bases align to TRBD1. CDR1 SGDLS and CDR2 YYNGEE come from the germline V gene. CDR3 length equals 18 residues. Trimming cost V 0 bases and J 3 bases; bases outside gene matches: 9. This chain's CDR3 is CASSVDRGRGTDTGELFF. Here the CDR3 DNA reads TGTGCCAGCAGCGTAGACAGGGGGCGTGGGACTGACACCGGGGAGCTGTTTTTT.

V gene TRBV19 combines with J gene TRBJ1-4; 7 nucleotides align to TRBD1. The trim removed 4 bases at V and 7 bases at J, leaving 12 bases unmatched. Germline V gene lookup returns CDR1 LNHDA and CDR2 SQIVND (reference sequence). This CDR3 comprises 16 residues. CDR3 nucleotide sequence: TGTGCCAGTAGTACCCAAGGGGGCAGTTTATTTGAAAAACTGTTTTTT. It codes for CASSTQGGSLFEKLFF. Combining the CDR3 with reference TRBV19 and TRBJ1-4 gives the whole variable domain DGGITQSPKYLFRKEGQNVTLSCEQNLNHDAMYWYRQDPGQGLRLIYYSQIVNDFQKGDIAEGYSVSREKKESFPLTVTSAQKNPTAFYLCASSTQGGSLFEKLFFGSGTQLSVL.

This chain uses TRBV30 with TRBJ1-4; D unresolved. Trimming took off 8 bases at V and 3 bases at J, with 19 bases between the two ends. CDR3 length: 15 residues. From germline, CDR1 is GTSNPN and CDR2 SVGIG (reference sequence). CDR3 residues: CAARFFGQSNEKLFF. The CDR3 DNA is TGTGCCGCCAGGTTTTTTGGGCAGTCTAATGAAAAACTGTTTTTT.

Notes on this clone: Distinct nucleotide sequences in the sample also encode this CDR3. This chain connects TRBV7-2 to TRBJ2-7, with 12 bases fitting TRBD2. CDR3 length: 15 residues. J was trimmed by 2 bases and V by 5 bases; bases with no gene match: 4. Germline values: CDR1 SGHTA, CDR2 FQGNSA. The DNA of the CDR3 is TGTGCCAGCAGCCCCCTAGCGGGAGGGCCCTACGAGCAGTACTTC. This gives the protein CASSPLAGGPYEQYF.

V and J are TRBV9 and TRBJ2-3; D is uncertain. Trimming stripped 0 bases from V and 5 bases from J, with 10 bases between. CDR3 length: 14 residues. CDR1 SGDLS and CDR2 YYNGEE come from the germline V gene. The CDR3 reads CASSVGPEGDTQYF. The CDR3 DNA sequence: TGTGCCAGCAGCGTAGGGCCAGAAGGAGATACGCAGTATTTT.